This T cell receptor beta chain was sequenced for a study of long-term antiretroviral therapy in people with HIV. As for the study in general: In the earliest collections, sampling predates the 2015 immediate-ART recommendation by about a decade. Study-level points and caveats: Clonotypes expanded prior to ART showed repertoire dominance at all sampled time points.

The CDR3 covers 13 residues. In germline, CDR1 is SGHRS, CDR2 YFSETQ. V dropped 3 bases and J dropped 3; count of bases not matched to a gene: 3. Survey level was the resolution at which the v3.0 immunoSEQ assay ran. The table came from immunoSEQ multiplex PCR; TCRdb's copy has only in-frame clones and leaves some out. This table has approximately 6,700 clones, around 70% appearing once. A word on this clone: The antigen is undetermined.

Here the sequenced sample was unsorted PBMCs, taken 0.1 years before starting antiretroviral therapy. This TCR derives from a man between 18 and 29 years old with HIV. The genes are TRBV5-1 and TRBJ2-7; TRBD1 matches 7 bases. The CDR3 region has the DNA TGCGCCAGCAGCTCGACAGGGAACTACGAGCAGTACTTC. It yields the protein CASSSTGNYEQYF. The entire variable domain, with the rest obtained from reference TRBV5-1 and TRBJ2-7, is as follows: KAGVTQTPRYLIKTRGQQVTLSCSPISGHRSVSWYQQTPGQGLQFLFEYFSETQRNKGNFPGRFSGRQFSNSRSEMNVSTLELGDSALYLCASSSTGNYEQYFGPGTRLTVT.